Sequencing of this TCR beta chain was carried out in a study of OX40 agonist ivuxolimab in advanced cancers. For the study at large: At 0.01 to 10 mg/kg, ivuxolimab was administered intravenously to patients every 2 weeks. Of the patients, three showed partial responses, one with hepatocellular carcinoma and two with cutaneous melanoma.

With baseline, cycle 4 day 1, and cycle 7 day 1 as timepoints, blood was sampled. The V gene's germline CDR1 is MGHRA and CDR2 YSYEKL. V shed 0 bases and J shed 1 base, with 9 bases lying between them. CDR3 length equals 15 residues. TCRdb's table, derived via immunoSEQ multiplex PCR, lists solely in-frame clones and lacks some. The sample shows under 20,000 clones, 83% of them seen only once. This clone was seen at least ten times. This receptor was identified in an adult with an advanced solid tumor such as melanoma, head and neck, liver or kidney cancer. The genes are TRBV4-1 and TRBJ1-1, with D perhaps matching TRBD1 (5 bases). Sequences were derived from CD4+ or CD8+ T cells sorted from blood, sampled in a trial of the OX40 agonist ivuxolimab. CDR3 amino acids: CASSQEGTGNTEAFF. CDR3 sequence (DNA): TGCGCCAGCAGCCAAGAAGGGACCGGGAACACTGAAGCTTTCTTT.